Listed below are T cell receptor beta chains from one sample, sequenced in a study of T-cell reconstitution after alpha-beta-depleted transplantation in children. One entry per CDR3 protein, called by TCRdb with MiXCR from the PCR reads. The sample lists some 440,000 distinct CDR3 sequences, about 16% seen once, with approximately 29% in the top ten. Sample: PBMCs, mostly from graft donor cells, taken 360 days after TCRalphabeta/CD19-depleted stem cell transplant. These receptor sequences come from a boy under two years old who had a stem cell transplant for Wiskott-Aldrich syndrome, so the T cells may come from the graft donor. CDR3s include the opening cysteine and the closing phenylalanine or tryptophan. Each record gives: V gene, J gene, D gene, clone size, CDR3 length, CDR3 protein, CDR3 DNA. The D gene is left open where the match is weak. The listing skips clone size in some rows; elsewhere it reads once, few, many or a size class.

v_gene: TRBV11-2; j_gene: TRBJ2-7; d_gene: TRBD2; abundance: -; len: 19; CDR3aa: CASSLPGTSGSRSAYEQYF; CDR3nt: TGTGCCAGCAGCTTACCCGGGACTAGCGGGAGCAGATCGGCTTACGAGCAGTACTTC
v_gene: TRBV5-1; j_gene: TRBJ2-1; d_gene: TRBD1; abundance: -; len: 15; CDR3aa: CASSLEQGGYNEQFF; CDR3nt: TGCGCCAGCAGCTTGGAACAGGGGGGCTACAATGAGCAGTTCTTC
v_gene: TRBV6-2/TRBV6-3; j_gene: TRBJ2-1; d_gene: -; abundance: -; len: 14; CDR3aa: CASRRLATYNEQFF; CDR3nt: TGTGCCAGCAGGCGGCTAGCGACGTACAATGAGCAGTTCTTC
v_gene: TRBV7-2; j_gene: TRBJ2-7; d_gene: TRBD2; abundance: few; len: 17; CDR3aa: CASSLGRTSGRIYEQYF; CDR3nt: TGTGCCAGCAGCTTAGGCCGGACTAGCGGGAGGATCTACGAGCAGTACTTC
v_gene: TRBV5-1; j_gene: TRBJ2-5; d_gene: -; abundance: many; len: 13; CDR3aa: CASSLQGEETQYF; CDR3nt: TGCGCCAGCAGCTTACAGGGCGAGGAGACCCAGTACTTC
v_gene: TRBV2; j_gene: TRBJ2-4; d_gene: TRBD2; abundance: -; len: 15; CDR3aa: CASSPLAGGPNIQYF; CDR3nt: TGTGCCAGCTCTCCTCTAGCGGGGGGGCCAAACATTCAGTACTTC
v_gene: TRBV16; j_gene: TRBJ1-4; d_gene: TRBD1; abundance: few; len: 15; CDR3aa: CASSRFGTAYEKLFF; CDR3nt: TGTGCCAGCAGCCGATTCGGGACAGCCTATGAAAAACTGTTTTTT
v_gene: TRBV5-1; j_gene: TRBJ2-7; d_gene: -; abundance: few; len: 15; CDR3aa: CASSRSQTASYEQYF; CDR3nt: TGCGCCAGCAGCCGAAGCCAGACAGCTTCCTACGAGCAGTACTTC
v_gene: TRBV6-1; j_gene: TRBJ2-4; d_gene: -; abundance: -; len: 14; CDR3aa: CASSNAPLRNIQYF; CDR3nt: TGTGCCAGCAGCAACGCACCCCTGAGGAACATTCAGTACTTC
v_gene: TRBV12-3/TRBV12-4; j_gene: TRBJ1-2; d_gene: -; abundance: few; len: 13; CDR3aa: CASSLLTFYGYTF; CDR3nt: TGTGCCAGCAGTTTACTCACCTTCTATGGCTACACCTTC
v_gene: TRBV18; j_gene: TRBJ2-7; d_gene: -; abundance: few; len: 14; CDR3aa: CASSPGGRPYEQYF; CDR3nt: TGTGCCAGCTCACCAGGGGGACGACCCTACGAGCAGTACTTC
v_gene: TRBV12-3/TRBV12-4; j_gene: TRBJ1-2; d_gene: TRBD1; abundance: -; len: 12; CDR3aa: CASSPQDRGYTF; CDR3nt: TGTGCCAGCAGTCCTCAGGACAGGGGCTACACCTTC
v_gene: TRBV20-1; j_gene: TRBJ1-5; d_gene: -; abundance: few; len: 13; CDR3aa: CSARRDSNQPQHF; CDR3nt: TGCAGTGCTCGCCGGGACAGCAATCAGCCCCAGCATTTT
v_gene: TRBV6-1; j_gene: TRBJ1-5; d_gene: -; abundance: many; len: 15; CDR3aa: CASSDTGLGYQPQHF; CDR3nt: TGTGCCAGCAGTGATACAGGGTTGGGATATCAGCCCCAGCATTTT
v_gene: TRBV4-3; j_gene: TRBJ2-7; d_gene: -; abundance: few; len: 13; CDR3aa: CASSQELRIEQYF; CDR3nt: TGCGCCAGCAGCCAAGAGTTGCGAATCGAGCAGTACTTC
v_gene: TRBV2; j_gene: TRBJ2-3; d_gene: -; abundance: -; len: 13; CDR3aa: CTGTTSGTDTQYF; CDR3nt: TGCACAGGGACTACCTCTGGCACAGATACGCAGTATTTT
v_gene: TRBV5-1; j_gene: TRBJ2-3; d_gene: -; abundance: few; len: 15; CDR3aa: CASSRGLNLTDTQYF; CDR3nt: TGCGCCAGCAGCCGGGGACTGAACCTCACAGATACGCAGTATTTT
v_gene: TRBV20-1; j_gene: TRBJ2-7; d_gene: TRBD1; abundance: many; len: 13; CDR3aa: CSARGQGIYEQYF; CDR3nt: TGCAGTGCAAGGGGACAGGGGATCTACGAGCAGTACTTC
v_gene: TRBV6-5; j_gene: TRBJ2-6; d_gene: -; abundance: -; len: 15; CDR3aa: CASSYTETGANVLTF; CDR3nt: TGTGCCAGCAGTTACACGGAGACTGGGGCCAACGTCCTGACTTTC
v_gene: TRBV20-1; j_gene: TRBJ2-1; d_gene: -; abundance: -; len: 17; CDR3aa: CSAREVIEVHSYNEQFF; CDR3nt: TGCAGTGCTAGAGAAGTGATTGAGGTTCACTCCTACAATGAGCAGTTCTTC
v_gene: TRBV5-1; j_gene: TRBJ2-1; d_gene: -; abundance: many; len: 15; CDR3aa: CASSRRLAEVNEQFF; CDR3nt: TGCGCCAGCAGCAGACGACTGGCAGAAGTCAATGAGCAGTTCTTC
v_gene: TRBV20-1; j_gene: TRBJ2-7; d_gene: -; abundance: -; len: 14; CDR3aa: CSASRRTALSEQYF; CDR3nt: TGCAGTGCTAGCCGACGGACAGCTTTGAGCGAGCAGTACTTC
v_gene: TRBV13; j_gene: TRBJ2-2; d_gene: TRBD2; abundance: -; len: 17; CDR3aa: CASSSLLAGGHTGELFF; CDR3nt: TGTGCCAGCAGCTCTCTACTAGCGGGAGGTCACACCGGGGAGCTGTTTTTT
v_gene: TRBV24-1; j_gene: TRBJ1-2; d_gene: -; abundance: -; len: 16; CDR3aa: CATSDSRSREAGGYTF; CDR3nt: TGTGCCACCAGTGATTCCCGGAGTAGAGAAGCGGGGGGCTACACCTTC
v_gene: TRBV6-5; j_gene: TRBJ2-7; d_gene: -; abundance: few; len: 14; CDR3aa: CASSYTGLIYEQYF; CDR3nt: TGTGCCAGCAGTTACACGGGACTCATCTACGAGCAGTACTTC
v_gene: TRBV5-1; j_gene: TRBJ1-5; d_gene: -; abundance: few; len: 14; CDR3aa: CASSLGGPHQPQHF; CDR3nt: TGCGCCAGCAGCTTGGGAGGGCCCCATCAGCCCCAGCATTTT
v_gene: TRBV6-1; j_gene: TRBJ2-2; d_gene: TRBD1; abundance: -; len: 17; CDR3aa: CASSPRDRIVSTGELFF; CDR3nt: TGTGCCAGCAGCCCCCGGGACAGGATAGTTAGCACCGGGGAGCTGTTTTTT
v_gene: TRBV12-3/TRBV12-4; j_gene: TRBJ2-3; d_gene: TRBD1; abundance: -; len: 11; CDR3aa: CASIQGKAQYF; CDR3nt: TGTGCCAGCATACAGGGGAAGGCGCAGTATTTT
v_gene: TRBV29-1; j_gene: TRBJ2-7; d_gene: -; abundance: -; len: 13; CDR3aa: CSAAAAQTGEQYF; CDR3nt: TGCAGCGCCGCTGCAGCTCAGACGGGGGAGCAGTACTTC
v_gene: TRBV4-1; j_gene: TRBJ2-5; d_gene: -; abundance: -; len: 16; CDR3aa: CASSPTYSVLRETQYF; CDR3nt: -
v_gene: TRBV4-1; j_gene: TRBJ2-7; d_gene: TRBD2; abundance: few; len: 16; CDR3aa: CASSRNVLAGGSGQYF; CDR3nt: TGCGCCAGCAGCCGAAATGTACTAGCGGGGGGGTCCGGGCAGTACTTC
v_gene: TRBV7-8; j_gene: TRBJ2-7; d_gene: -; abundance: few; len: 15; CDR3aa: CASSLTSGPQMEQYF; CDR3nt: TGTGCCAGCAGCTTAACATCGGGGCCCCAAATGGAGCAGTACTTC
v_gene: TRBV27; j_gene: TRBJ2-3; d_gene: TRBD2; abundance: -; len: 16; CDR3aa: CASRALLAGATDTQYF; CDR3nt: TGTGCCAGCCGAGCTCTACTAGCGGGAGCAACAGATACGCAGTATTTT
v_gene: TRBV29-1; j_gene: TRBJ2-3; d_gene: TRBD1; abundance: few; len: 14; CDR3aa: CSVSTGKGTDTQYF; CDR3nt: TGCAGCGTTTCGACAGGGAAGGGCACAGATACGCAGTATTTT
v_gene: TRBV4-3; j_gene: TRBJ2-5; d_gene: -; abundance: -; len: 13; CDR3aa: CASSQDIRETQYF; CDR3nt: TGCGCCAGCAGCCAAGATATTAGGGAGACCCAGTACTTC
v_gene: TRBV29-1; j_gene: TRBJ2-7; d_gene: -; abundance: -; len: 18; CDR3aa: CSVPPFGPIEGDSYEQYF; CDR3nt: TGCAGCGTTCCACCCTTCGGTCCTATAGAAGGAGACTCCTACGAGCAGTACTTC
v_gene: TRBV12-3/TRBV12-4; j_gene: TRBJ1-1; d_gene: TRBD1; abundance: -; len: 14; CDR3aa: CASTMTGANTEAFF; CDR3nt: TGTGCCAGCACCATGACAGGGGCGAACACTGAAGCTTTCTTT
v_gene: TRBV20-1; j_gene: TRBJ2-1; d_gene: TRBD2; abundance: -; len: 14; CDR3aa: CSASPGLATNEQFF; CDR3nt: TGCAGTGCTAGTCCCGGACTAGCGACCAATGAGCAGTTCTTC
v_gene: TRBV10-2; j_gene: TRBJ1-4; d_gene: -; abundance: -; len: 14; CDR3aa: CASESRSGSEKLFF; CDR3nt: TGCGCCAGCGAGAGCCGATCCGGCAGTGAAAAACTGTTTTTT
v_gene: TRBV28; j_gene: TRBJ2-3; d_gene: -; abundance: -; len: 14; CDR3aa: CASSPRDVTDTQYF; CDR3nt: TGTGCCAGCAGTCCCCGGGACGTCACAGATACGCAGTATTTT
v_gene: TRBV12-3/TRBV12-4; j_gene: TRBJ2-3; d_gene: -; abundance: -; len: 13; CDR3aa: CVSSLSGEDTQYF; CDR3nt: TGTGTCAGCAGTTTATCAGGGGAAGATACGCAGTATTTT
v_gene: TRBV7-2; j_gene: TRBJ1-5; d_gene: -; abundance: -; len: 14; CDR3aa: CASSLDRSHQPQHF; CDR3nt: TGTGCCAGCAGCTTAGACAGGTCTCATCAGCCCCAGCATTTT
v_gene: TRBV4-1; j_gene: TRBJ2-7; d_gene: TRBD1; abundance: -; len: 15; CDR3aa: CASSRLPGQGTEQYF; CDR3nt: TGCGCCAGCAGCCGCCTACCGGGACAGGGTACCGAGCAGTACTTC
v_gene: TRBV20-1; j_gene: TRBJ2-3; d_gene: TRBD2; abundance: -; len: 14; CDR3aa: CSARLAGDTDTQYF; CDR3nt: TGCAGTGCTAGACTAGCGGGAGACACAGATACGCAGTATTTT
v_gene: TRBV6-5; j_gene: TRBJ1-1; d_gene: -; abundance: few; len: 14; CDR3aa: CASSYTDSSPEAFF; CDR3nt: TGTGCCAGCAGTTATACCGACAGTTCCCCTGAAGCTTTCTTT
v_gene: TRBV7-9; j_gene: TRBJ1-6; d_gene: -; abundance: few; len: 13; CDR3aa: CASSRDYNSPLHF; CDR3nt: TGTGCCAGCAGCAGGGACTATAATTCACCCCTCCACTTT
v_gene: TRBV28; j_gene: TRBJ2-1; d_gene: TRBD2; abundance: few; len: 15; CDR3aa: CAIARRGSSYNEQFF; CDR3nt: TGTGCCATCGCCCGGCGGGGGTCCTCCTACAATGAGCAGTTCTTC
v_gene: TRBV20-1; j_gene: TRBJ2-3; d_gene: -; abundance: few; len: 13; CDR3aa: CSATLGNTDTQYF; CDR3nt: TGCAGTGCTACCCTTGGGAACACAGATACGCAGTATTTT
v_gene: TRBV3-1; j_gene: TRBJ2-1; d_gene: TRBD2; abundance: few; len: 17; CDR3aa: CASSQGAGGPKDNEQFF; CDR3nt: TGTGCCAGCAGCCAAGGAGCGGGGGGGCCAAAAGACAATGAGCAGTTCTTC
v_gene: TRBV12-3/TRBV12-4; j_gene: TRBJ1-5; d_gene: -; abundance: -; len: 15; CDR3aa: CASSFREAGNQPQHF; CDR3nt: TGTGCCAGCAGTTTCAGGGAAGCGGGCAATCAGCCCCAGCATTTT
v_gene: TRBV19; j_gene: TRBJ2-6; d_gene: -; abundance: -; len: 15; CDR3aa: CASTQGGSGANVLTF; CDR3nt: TGTGCCAGTACCCAGGGGGGATCTGGGGCCAACGTCCTGACTTTC
v_gene: TRBV7-9; j_gene: TRBJ1-1; d_gene: -; abundance: -; len: 16; CDR3aa: CASSLVPGWVDTEAFF; CDR3nt: TGTGCCAGCAGCTTAGTCCCCGGGTGGGTGGACACTGAAGCTTTCTTT
v_gene: TRBV15; j_gene: TRBJ2-1; d_gene: -; abundance: few; len: 15; CDR3aa: CATSRGGQLLNEQFF; CDR3nt: TGTGCCACCAGCAGAGGAGGACAGCTACTCAATGAGCAGTTCTTC
v_gene: TRBV2; j_gene: TRBJ2-1; d_gene: TRBD2; abundance: -; len: 20; CDR3aa: CASSEFILTFGTSRNNEQFF; CDR3nt: TGTGCCAGCAGTGAATTTATTCTAACTTTTGGGACTAGCCGTAACAATGAGCAGTTCTTC
v_gene: TRBV12-3/TRBV12-4; j_gene: TRBJ2-1; d_gene: -; abundance: many; len: 14; CDR3aa: CASSPTRFYNEQFF; CDR3nt: TGTGCCAGCAGTCCCACTAGGTTTTACAATGAGCAGTTCTTC